This T cell receptor beta chain originates from a study of blood T cell repertoires in COVID-19. About the research overall: Samples of COVID-19 (acute and convalescent) were obtained from the United States, Italy and Spain. Sample material is recorded as cDNA or gDNA derived from T cells, B-cell-depleted T cells, or PBMCs.

Per the authors' pipeline: Estimates of nucleated cell counts were drawn from the amplification of reference gene primers. Libraries were prepared by immunoSEQ multiplex PCR; TCRdb keeps only in-frame clonotypes and omits some of them. V and J calls and clone size are given by that table; D and trimming were obtained from the DNA. The table records under 200,000 clones, more than 75% of them present only once. In its sample, this clone was seen once. Trimming took 4 bases from V and 2 from J, leaving 5 bases between them. The CDR3 sequence is 12 residues long. From germline, CDR1 is MGHDK and CDR2 SYGVNS.

The chain has TRBV25-1 and TRBJ2-5; D uncertain. The sequencing sample was made of peripheral blood. This receptor was taken from a middle-aged man with active or convalescent COVID-19. The CDR3 spells CASSARQETQYF. In DNA form, the CDR3 reads TGTGCCAGCAGTGCGCGTCAAGAGACCCAGTACTTC.